The 15 T cell receptor beta chains below were found in one sample sequenced in a study of blood T cell repertoires in COVID-19. The repertoire was sequenced with immunoSEQ multiplex PCR; TCRdb's copy has only in-frame clones and lacks some. The repertoire has some 150,000 clones, 85% to 90% of them found once; the top ten carry 15%. The sample taken for sequencing was peripheral blood. The source is a middle-aged woman with acute or convalescent COVID-19.

In its sample, this clone was seen a few times. The chain combines TRBV3-1 (or the pseudogene TRBV3-2) with TRBJ2-7; maybe TRBD1 (5 bases). CDR3 length: 14 amino acids. Germline CDR1 LGHDT, CDR2 YNNKEL (reference sequence). Trimming shortened V by 1 base and J by 6 bases, and 13 bases separated the two germline ends. CDR3 region: CASSQAPIGVEQYF. CDR3 DNA: TGTGCCAGCAGCCAAGCCCCCATAGGGGTCGAGCAGTACTTC.

This rearrangement joins TRBV6-5 to TRBJ1-2; TRBD1 matches at 9 bases. Germline V gene lookup returns CDR1 MNHEY and CDR2 SVGAGI. The CDR3 totals 13 residues. V shed 4 bases, J shed 5 bases, and the junction held 2 bases outside the gene matches. CDR3 DNA: TGTGCCAGCAGTTGGGGGACAGGGTATGGCTACACCTTC. It translates to CASSWGTGYGYTF.

The chain has TRBV5-4 and TRBJ2-7, with 11 bases matching TRBD2. With V trimmed by 4 bases and J by 6 bases, 9 bases remained unmatched. CDR1 and CDR2 (germline): SGHNT, YYREEE (reference sequence). The CDR3 is made up of 15 amino acids. The CDR3 here is CASSRPTSGTSEQYF. In DNA form, the CDR3 reads TGTGCCAGCAGCCGCCCGACTAGCGGGACGTCCGAGCAGTACTTC. The full variable domain, in which reference TRBV5-4 and TRBJ2-7 provide the parts outside the CDR3, is ETGVTQSPTHLIKTRGQQVTLRCSSQSGHNTVSWYQQALGQGPQFIFQYYREEENGRGNFPPRFSGLQFPNYSSELNVNALELDDSALYLCASSRPTSGTSEQYFGPGTRLTVT.

The rearrangement joins TRBV5-1 to TRBJ2-2, with 10 bases aligning to TRBD2. The CDR3 loop spans 16 amino acids. Losses at the gene ends were 1 base for V and 6 bases for J; bases not matched to a gene: 6. CDR1 is SGHRS and CDR2 is YFSETQ in the germline V gene. The CDR3 bases are TGCGCCAGCAGCTTGCGTTTAGCGGGGGGTTCCGGGGAGCTGTTTTTT. Its translation is CASSLRLAGGSGELFF.

The J gene is TRBJ2-2, the V gene TRBV9; no clear D gene. Per the germline V gene, CDR1 is SGDLS and CDR2 is YYNGEE. The CDR3 consists of 17 residues. The V gene lost 1 base and the J gene lost 2 bases, with 15 bases spanning the gap. The chain's CDR3 is CASSVPSAYLNTGELFF. The CDR3 coding sequence is TGTGCCAGCAGCGTACCCTCCGCTTACCTAAACACCGGGGAGCTGTTTTTT.

This chain links TRBV5-1 with TRBJ1-4; 9 positions agree with TRBD1. CDR1 is SGHRS and CDR2 is YFSETQ in the germline V gene. This CDR3 contains 14 residues. With 3 bases clipped from V and 8 bases from J, the junction kept 5 bases outside the gene matches. DNA for the CDR3: TGCGCCAGCAGCTCCGGGACAGGGCACGAAAAACTGTTTTTT. Its translation: CASSSGTGHEKLFF. Full variable domain (rest looked up from reference TRBV5-1 and TRBJ1-4): KAGVTQTPRYLIKTRGQQVTLSCSPISGHRSVSWYQQTPGQGLQFLFEYFSETQRNKGNFPGRFSGRQFSNSRSEMNVSTLELGDSALYLCASSSGTGHEKLFFGSGTQLSVL.

The rearrangement links TRBV6-5 to TRBJ2-3; no clear D. Germline CDR1 is MNHEY and CDR2 is SVGAGI. V was cut by 0 bases and J by 6 bases, with 13 bases left in between. The CDR3 is 15 residues long. The CDR3 coding sequence is TGTGCCAGCAGTTACTCCGGTCAGAGGTCCGATACGCAGTATTTT. Translated: CASSYSGQRSDTQYF.

This chain links TRBV30 with TRBJ1-6; 7 bases map to TRBD1. CDR3 length: 15 amino acids. The germline CDR1 and CDR2 sequences are GTSNPN and SVGIG (reference sequence). V gave up 0 bases and J gave up 9 bases; unmatched junction bases: 8. The CDR3 sequence: CAWSVSGQGGSPLHF. The CDR3 DNA follows: TGTGCCTGGAGTGTGTCAGGTCAGGGGGGTTCACCCCTCCACTTT.

The chain carries TRBV10-2 and TRBJ2-7; maybe TRBD1 (6 bases). The germline V gene encodes CDR1 WSHSY and CDR2 SAAADI. The CDR3 has 19 amino acids. V lost 0 bases and J 2 bases, leaving 23 bases between the germline ends. CDR3 in amino acids: CASSESSSAGEHFTYEQYF. The CDR3 region has the DNA TGCGCCAGCAGTGAGTCCTCAAGTGCAGGGGAGCACTTTACCTACGAGCAGTACTTC.

This rearrangement joins TRBV19 to TRBJ1-4, with 9 bases aligning to TRBD1. The CDR3 extends over 15 amino acids. Germline V gene lookup returns CDR1 LNHDA and CDR2 SQIVND (reference sequence). The V segment lost 2 bases and the J segment 8 bases; nucleotides outside the gene matches: 6. CDR3 sequence reads: CASSITDRGREKLFF. The CDR3 bases are TGTGCCAGTAGTATAACGGACAGGGGCAGAGAAAAACTGTTTTTT.

Only a few counts were recorded for this clone. CDR3 region: CASSLGQGTGGYTF. The CDR3 DNA is TGTGCCAGCAGTTTGGGACAGGGGACGGGTGGCTACACCTTC. This chain connects TRBV28 to TRBJ1-2, with TRBD1 matching 10 bases. This CDR3 region has 14 residues. J lost 7 bases, V lost 3 bases, and 5 bases had no gene match. Germline CDR1 and CDR2: MDHEN and SYDVKM.

The chain uses TRBV15 and TRBJ2-5, with 8 bases lining up with TRBD2. This CDR3 spans 16 amino acids. J gave up 2 bases and V 4 bases, and 9 bases lay outside the gene matches. Germline CDR1 is LNHNV and CDR2 is YYDKDF (reference sequence). The CDR3 sequence is CATSINRGLAQETQYF. CDR3 nucleotides: TGTGCCACCAGCATCAACCGAGGACTAGCACAAGAGACCCAGTACTTC.

The gene calls are TRBV29-1 and TRBJ1-2; D is unresolved. Germline V gene data show CDR1 as SQVTM and CDR2 as ANQGSEA. The length of the CDR3 is 11 residues. V lost 6 bases and J 4 bases, leaving 9 bases between the germline ends. As DNA, the CDR3 is TGCAGCGTCTCTCGGGGCTATGGCTACACCTTC. Amino acid sequence: CSVSRGYGYTF.

The chain carries TRBV6-5 and TRBJ2-7; perhaps TRBD2 as D (6 bases). The V gene's germline CDR1 is MNHEY and CDR2 SVGAGI. The V end lost 4 bases, the J end lost 4 bases, and 11 bases lay between the germline ends. The CDR3 is 13 residues long. CDR3 sequence (DNA): TGTGCCAGCAGTTTATACGGGGGATACGAGCAGTACTTC. Translated: CASSLYGGYEQYF.

The V call is TRBV3-1 (or the pseudogene TRBV3-2), the J call TRBJ2-7, with D unresolved. With 3 bases removed from V and 2 bases from J, the gap between germline ends came to 2 bases. This CDR3 region has 11 residues. CDR1 LGHDT and CDR2 YNNKEL come from the germline V gene (reference sequence). The DNA for the CDR3 is TGTGCCAGCAGCCACGCCTACGAGCAGTACTTC. Translated: CASSHAYEQYF.